The 12 T cell receptor beta chains listed next were all sequenced from one sample in a study of OX40 agonist ivuxolimab in advanced cancers. The method behind the library was the immunoSEQ multiplex PCR assay. This is the immuneACCESS table as TCRdb keeps it, with only in-frame sequences that have V and J called. A part of the clones is gone; compared with another copy, unresolved V genes explain less than half, and the rest is unexplained. This sample holds 56,000 or so clones; approximately 82% were observed only once. Approximately 4.5% of the sample is in the top ten clones. Source: CD4+ or CD8+ T cells sorted from blood, taken in a trial of the OX40 agonist ivuxolimab. Source of these receptors: an adult with an advanced solid tumor such as melanoma, head and neck, liver or kidney cancer.

The J gene is TRBJ2-2, the V gene TRBV4-2; 14 bases are a match to TRBD2. This CDR3 contains 18 residues. Germline lookup yields CDR1 LGHNA and CDR2 YNFKEQ. Trimming cost V 1 base and J 4 bases; bases outside gene matches: 5. CDR3 sequence (DNA): TGTGCCAGCAGCCAAGGACTAGCGGGGGGGCCGGGCACCGGGGAGCTGTTTTTT. Translating gives CASSQGLAGGPGTGELFF.

This chain connects TRBV10-3 to TRBJ1-1, with 9 bases matching TRBD1. The CDR3 has 14 amino acids. CDR1 ENHRY and CDR2 SYGVKD come from the germline V gene. With 6 bases clipped from V and 1 base from J, the junction kept 3 bases outside the gene matches. CDR3 nucleotides: TGTGCCATCAGGGTGGACAGGGGGAACACTGAAGCTTTCTTT. This codes for CAIRVDRGNTEAFF.

Turning to this clone: One junction end disagrees with the germline gene, perhaps due to a read error. V gene TRBV2 combines with J gene TRBJ2-3; D is unclear. The length of the CDR3 is 15 residues. Germline CDR1 SNHLY, CDR2 FYNNEI. Written as DNA, the CDR3 is TGTGCCAGCAGCCCCCTATCGGCTAGTCCCCGAGAACCCCTCTTT. Protein: CASSPLSASPREPLF.

This sequence joins TRBV6-1 and TRBJ1-5; TRBD1 aligns across 10 bases. Trimming cost V 7 bases and J 4 bases; bases outside gene matches: 7. Germline assignment: CDR1 MNHNS and CDR2 SASEGT. The CDR3 spans 15 residues. The CDR3 sequence: CASKKGQGINQPQHF. For the CDR3, the DNA is TGTGCCAGCAAGAAGGGACAGGGGATAAATCAGCCCCAGCATTTT.

The sample holds one count of this clone. V and J are TRBV10-1 and TRBJ2-1, with 8 bases identical to TRBD2. Germline CDR1 and CDR2: WNHNN and SYGVQD (reference sequence). The J segment lost 10 bases and the V segment lost 2 bases, leaving 7 bases of the junction unmatched. The CDR3 runs to 14 residues. The CDR3: CASSEGSSGMEQFF. The CDR3 DNA follows: TGCGCCAGCAGTGAGGGGAGTAGCGGGATGGAGCAGTTCTTC.

This chain links TRBV11-2 with TRBJ2-7, with D perhaps matching TRBD1 (6 bases). This CDR3 is 15 amino acids long. Between the trimmed V and J ends, which lost 6 bases and 5 bases, there was a span of 20 bases. Germline CDR1 and CDR2: SGHAT and FQNNGV. The CDR3 DNA reads TGTGCCAGCAGTTCATCCGACAGGCAATCCCACGAGCAGTACTTC. Translating it yields CASSSSDRQSHEQYF.

The chain combines TRBV29-1 with TRBJ2-1, with D perhaps matching TRBD1 (5 bases). Trimming shortened V by 5 bases and J by 0 bases, and 8 bases separated the two germline ends. Germline V lookup: CDR1 SQVTM, CDR2 ANQGSEA. The CDR3 extends over 13 amino acids. Here the CDR3 reads CSVYRSSYNEQFF. The CDR3 DNA is TGCAGCGTTTACAGGAGCTCCTACAATGAGCAGTTCTTC.

The rearrangement links TRBV6-5 to TRBJ2-1; D may be TRBD1 (6 bases). The ends were cut back, 0 bases at V and 5 bases at J, with 11 bases in the middle. The CDR3 consists of 15 residues. Germline CDR1 and CDR2: MNHEY and SVGAGI. This CDR3 is CASSYSWDTNNEQFF. The CDR3 bases are TGTGCCAGCAGTTACTCATGGGACACCAACAATGAGCAGTTCTTC.

This chain links TRBV7-2 with TRBJ2-3; 13 bases map to TRBD2. From germline, CDR1 is SGHTA and CDR2 FQGNSA. After removal of 1 base from V and 3 bases from J, the junction contained 4 bases not matched to a gene. This CDR3 region has 17 residues. This CDR3 is CASSLVGTSGITDTQYF. In DNA form, the CDR3 reads TGTGCCAGCAGCTTAGTCGGGACTAGCGGGATTACAGATACGCAGTATTTT.

The sample holds one count of this clone. The chain links TRBV7-3 to TRBJ2-5; 13 positions match TRBD2. The CDR3 sequence is 18 residues long. Germline lookup yields CDR1 SGHTA and CDR2 FQGTGA. Unmatched junction bases numbered 13, after V lost 5 bases and J lost 4 bases. Written as DNA, the CDR3 is TGTGCCAGCAGCACCGGACTAGCGGGGGCCGGCCGAGGAGAGACCCAGTACTTC. Translation gives CASSTGLAGAGRGETQYF.

In DNA form, the CDR3 reads TGCAGCGTTTCAGGGGGGGTTAGCACAGATACGCAGTATTTT. Translated, it gives CSVSGGVSTDTQYF. The chain links TRBV29-1 to TRBJ2-3; D tentatively fits TRBD1 or TRBD2 (7 bases each). The CDR3 spans 14 residues. Germline CDR1 reads SQVTM; CDR2 reads ANQGSEA. The ends were cut back, 5 bases at V and 0 bases at J, with 12 bases in the middle.

This rearrangement joins TRBV7-9 to TRBJ1-3, with D unclear. V was trimmed by 2 bases and J by 4 bases, leaving 9 bases between them. Germline loops: CDR1 SEHNR, CDR2 FQNEAQ (reference sequence). The CDR3 sequence is 14 residues long. This chain's CDR3 is CASSLITEGNTIYF. Written as DNA, the CDR3 is TGTGCCAGCAGCTTAATCACGGAGGGAAACACCATATATTTT.